The 11 T cell receptor beta chains in this list originate from one sample, sequenced in a study of PD-L1 blockade in urothelial cancer. Clones were sequenced by immunoSEQ multiplex PCR, and TCRdb holds only the in-frame ones, with some missing. Here the sample spans about 88,000 clones, 90% being singletons. Here the sequenced sample was PBMCs, taken around atezolizumab (anti-PD-L1) treatment. Receptors were obtained from a man aged 55 to 70 with urothelial cancer.

This clone appeared a single time. The rearrangement uses TRBV11-2 and TRBJ2-2, with TRBD2 matching over 8 bases. CDR3 length: 16 amino acids. Germline CDR1 SGHAT, CDR2 FQNNGV. V lost 0 bases, J lost 5 bases, and 5 bases stayed unmatched. The CDR3 sequence is CASSLEGAGATGELFF. The CDR3 nucleotides read TGTGCCAGCAGCTTAGAGGGAGCGGGGGCTACCGGGGAGCTGTTTTTT.

The chain has TRBV4-2 and TRBJ2-2, with 11 bases identical to TRBD2. Looked up from germline, CDR1 is LGHNA and CDR2 is YNFKEQ. The CDR3 is made up of 18 amino acids. The J segment lost 1 base and the V segment lost 1 base, leaving 5 bases of the junction unmatched. As DNA, the CDR3 is TGTGCCAGCAGCCAAGCCTCTCTAGCGGGGGGGAACACCGGGGAGCTGTTTTTT. Translated, it gives CASSQASLAGGNTGELFF.

The chain recombines TRBV18 with TRBJ2-1; 8 nucleotides line up with TRBD2. The CDR3 is 15 amino acids. Germline lookup yields CDR1 KGHSH and CDR2 LQKENI. V lost 1 base, J lost 9 bases, and 8 bases stayed unmatched. The CDR3 DNA reads as TGTGCCAGCTCACCACGTTCAGCGGGAGTCAGTGAGCAGTTCTTC. Translation gives CASSPRSAGVSEQFF.

This chain joins TRBV6-5 and TRBJ2-7, with TRBD2 matching over 10 bases. Germline assignment: CDR1 MNHEY and CDR2 SVGAGI. Trimming removed 6 bases from V and 4 bases from J; junction bases left unmatched: 9. This CDR3 is built from 15 residues. CDR3 residues: CASSPPSSGRYEQYF. The CDR3 nucleotides are TGTGCCAGCAGCCCCCCGTCTAGCGGGAGATACGAGCAGTACTTC.

This sequence joins TRBV6-5 and TRBJ2-7; 9 bases line up with TRBD2. Trimming cost V 6 bases and J 6 bases; bases outside gene matches: 12. Germline V gene lookup returns CDR1 MNHEY and CDR2 SVGAGI. The CDR3 is 15 amino acids. CDR3 bases: TGTGCCAGCAGCCTAGCCTATAGCGGGAGAAGCGAGCAGTACTTC. Amino acids: CASSLAYSGRSEQYF.

This chain links TRBV11-2 with TRBJ2-5, with TRBD2 matching 11 bases. The V gene's germline CDR1 is SGHAT and CDR2 FQNNGV. The CDR3 is made up of 17 amino acids. Germline trimming cut 5 bases from V and 2 bases from J; bases unmatched to any gene: 10. In nucleotides, the CDR3 is TGTGCCAGCAGCCAGGGTCTAGCGGGGGGCCAACAAGAGACCCAGTACTTC. Protein sequence: CASSQGLAGGQQETQYF. Full variable domain (remainder filled in from reference TRBV11-2 and TRBJ2-5): EAGVAQSPRYKIIEKRQSVAFWCNPISGHATLYWYQQILGQGPKLLIQFQNNGVVDDSQLPKDRFSAERLKGVDSTLKIQPAKLEDSAVYLCASSQGLAGGQQETQYFGPGTRLLVL.

This rearrangement joins TRBV30 to TRBJ1-1; 8 nucleotides align to TRBD1. CDR3 length: 16 residues. The J segment lost 0 bases and the V segment lost 4 bases, leaving 10 bases of the junction unmatched. Germline CDR1 GTSNPN, CDR2 SVGIG (reference sequence). The CDR3 here is CAWNFGTGALNTEAFF. CDR3 in DNA: TGTGCCTGGAACTTCGGGACAGGAGCACTGAACACTGAAGCTTTCTTT.

A single count supports this clone. The V call is TRBV7-2, the J call TRBJ2-3; 11 bases map to TRBD2. The CDR3 consists of 17 residues. The germline V gene has CDR1 SGHTA and CDR2 FQGNSA. V shed 3 bases and J 0 bases; nucleotides not matched to a gene: 5. Here the CDR3 DNA reads TGTGCCAGCAGCTTGGTAGCGGGAGGGCCTAGCACAGATACGCAGTATTTT. Translated: CASSLVAGGPSTDTQYF.

The genes are TRBV28 and TRBJ2-6; a weak D match, TRBD2 (6 bases). The V and J ends lost 5 bases and 4 bases respectively, with 15 bases between them. The germline gives CDR1 MDHEN, CDR2 SYDVKM. CDR3 size: 16 residues. The CDR3 sequence is CASSGGGRLGANVLTF. DNA of the CDR3: TGTGCCAGCAGTGGAGGAGGGCGATTGGGGGCCAACGTCCTGACTTTC.

This clone was recorded at least ten times. This sequence joins TRBV6-5 and TRBJ1-2; TRBD1 aligns across 8 bases. V gave up 8 bases and J gave up 8 bases; unmatched junction bases: 4. CDR1 is MNHEY and CDR2 is SVGAGI in the germline V gene. The CDR3 has 11 amino acids. In DNA, the CDR3 is TGTGCCAGCGGGGACAGGTCCGGCTACACCTTC. This translates into CASGDRSGYTF.

The chain is built from TRBV7-2 and TRBJ1-1; D unresolved. The ends were cut back, 1 base at V and 1 base at J, with 7 bases in the middle. The CDR3 loop spans 14 amino acids. The germline V gene has CDR1 SGHTA and CDR2 FQGNSA. The CDR3 DNA reads as TGTGCCAGCAGCTTAGTAGGAGAGAACACTGAAGCTTTCTTT. Amino acid sequence: CASSLVGENTEAFF.